The T cell receptor beta chain under discussion was sequenced for a study of sequential checkpoint blockade in melanoma. As to treatment: randomized to nivolumab then ipilimumab (arm A) or the reverse (arm B). CDR3 length: 13 amino acids. V lost 4 bases, J lost 3 bases, and 2 bases stayed unmatched. Germline V gene lookup returns CDR1 MNHNY and CDR2 SVGAGI (reference sequence). The method was immunoSEQ multiplex PCR; TCRdb's version includes in-frame clones alone and lacks a portion of them. The sample contains around 20,000 clones, 75% to 85% of which appear only once. The rearrangement uses TRBV6-6 and TRBJ1-1; TRBD1 agrees at 7 bases. Here the sequenced sample was CD8+ T cells sorted from blood (inferred from file names), taken from a patient given nivolumab and ipilimumab in sequence. This sequence was found in a human donor with melanoma. The CDR3 spells CASSWTGDTEAFF. CDR3 in DNA: TGTGCCAGCAGTTGGACAGGAGACACTGAAGCTTTCTTT.